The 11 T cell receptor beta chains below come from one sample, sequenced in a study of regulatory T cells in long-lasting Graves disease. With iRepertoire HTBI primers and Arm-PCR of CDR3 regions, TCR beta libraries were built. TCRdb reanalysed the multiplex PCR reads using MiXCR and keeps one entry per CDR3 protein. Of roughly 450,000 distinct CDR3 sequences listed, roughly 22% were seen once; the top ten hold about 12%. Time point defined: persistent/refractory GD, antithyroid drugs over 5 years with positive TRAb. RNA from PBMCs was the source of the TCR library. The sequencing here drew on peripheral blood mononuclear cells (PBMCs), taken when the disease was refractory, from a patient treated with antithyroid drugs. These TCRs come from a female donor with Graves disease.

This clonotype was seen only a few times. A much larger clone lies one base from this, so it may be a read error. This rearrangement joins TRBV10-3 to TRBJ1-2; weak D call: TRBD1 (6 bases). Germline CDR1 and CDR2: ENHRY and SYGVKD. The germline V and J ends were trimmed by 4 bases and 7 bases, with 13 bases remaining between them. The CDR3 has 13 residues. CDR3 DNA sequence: TGTGCCATCAGTGGGGGGCCCGGCGGTGGCTACACCTTC. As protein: CAISGGPGGGYTF.

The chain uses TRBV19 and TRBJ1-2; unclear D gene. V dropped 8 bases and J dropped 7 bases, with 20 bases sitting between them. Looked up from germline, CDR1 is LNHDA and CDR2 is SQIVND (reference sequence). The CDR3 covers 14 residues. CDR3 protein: CASVLRPDAGGYTF. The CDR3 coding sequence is TGTGCCAGTGTGTTGCGGCCCGATGCCGGTGGCTACACCTTC.

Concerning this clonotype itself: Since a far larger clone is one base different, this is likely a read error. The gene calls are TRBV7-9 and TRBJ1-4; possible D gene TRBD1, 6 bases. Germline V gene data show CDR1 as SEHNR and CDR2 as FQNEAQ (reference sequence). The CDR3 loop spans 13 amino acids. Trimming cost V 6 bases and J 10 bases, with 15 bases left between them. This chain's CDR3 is CASRTGFDGKLFF. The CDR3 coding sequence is TGTGCCAGCAGAACAGGGTTCGATGGAAAACTGTTTTTT.

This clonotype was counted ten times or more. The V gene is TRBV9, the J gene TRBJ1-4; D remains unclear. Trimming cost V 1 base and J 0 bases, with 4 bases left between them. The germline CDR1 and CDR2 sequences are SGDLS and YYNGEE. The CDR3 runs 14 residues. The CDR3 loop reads CASSVRATNEKLFF. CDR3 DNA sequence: TGTGCCAGCAGCGTAAGGGCAACTAATGAAAAACTGTTTTTT.

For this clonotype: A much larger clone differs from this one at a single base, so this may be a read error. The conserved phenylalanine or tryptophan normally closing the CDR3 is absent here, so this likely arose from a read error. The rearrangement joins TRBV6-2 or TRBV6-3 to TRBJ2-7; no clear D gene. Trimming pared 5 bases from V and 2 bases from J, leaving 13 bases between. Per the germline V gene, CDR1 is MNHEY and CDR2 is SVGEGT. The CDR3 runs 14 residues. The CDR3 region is CASSEARRTYEQYL. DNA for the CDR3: TGTGCCAGCAGTGAAGCCCGGCGTACCTACGAGCAGTACCTC.

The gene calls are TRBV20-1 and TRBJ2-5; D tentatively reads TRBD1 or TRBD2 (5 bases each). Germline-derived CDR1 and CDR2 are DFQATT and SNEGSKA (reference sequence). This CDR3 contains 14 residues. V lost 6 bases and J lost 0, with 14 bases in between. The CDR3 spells CSADRGPDQETQYF. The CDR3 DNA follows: TGCAGTGCCGATCGGGGACCAGACCAAGAGACCCAGTACTTC.

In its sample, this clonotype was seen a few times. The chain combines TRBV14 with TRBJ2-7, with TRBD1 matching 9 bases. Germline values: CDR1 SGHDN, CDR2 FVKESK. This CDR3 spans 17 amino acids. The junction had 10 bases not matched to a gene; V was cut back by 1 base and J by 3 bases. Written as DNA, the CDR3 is TGTGCCAGCAGCCAAGGCGGATTAGCGGACAGGGGCTACGAGCAGTACTTC. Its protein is CASSQGGLADRGYEQYF.

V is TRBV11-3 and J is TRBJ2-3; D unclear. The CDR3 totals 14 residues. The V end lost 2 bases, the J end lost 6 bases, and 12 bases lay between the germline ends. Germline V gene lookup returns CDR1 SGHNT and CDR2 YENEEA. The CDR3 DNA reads TGTGCCAGCAGCTTAATTGTGAAGGAGGATACGCAGTATTTT. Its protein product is CASSLIVKEDTQYF.

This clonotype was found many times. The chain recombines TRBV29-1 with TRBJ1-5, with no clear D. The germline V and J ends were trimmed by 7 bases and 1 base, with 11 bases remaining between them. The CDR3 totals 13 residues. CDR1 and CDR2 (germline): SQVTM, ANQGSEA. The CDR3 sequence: CSAKDGSNQPQHF. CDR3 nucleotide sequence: TGCAGCGCCAAGGACGGGAGCAATCAGCCCCAGCATTTT.

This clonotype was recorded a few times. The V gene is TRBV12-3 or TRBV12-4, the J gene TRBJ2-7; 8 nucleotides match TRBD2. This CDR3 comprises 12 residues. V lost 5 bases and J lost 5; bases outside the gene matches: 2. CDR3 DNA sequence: TGTGCCAGCAGTAACGGGAGGGACGAGCAGTACTTC. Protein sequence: CASSNGRDEQYF.

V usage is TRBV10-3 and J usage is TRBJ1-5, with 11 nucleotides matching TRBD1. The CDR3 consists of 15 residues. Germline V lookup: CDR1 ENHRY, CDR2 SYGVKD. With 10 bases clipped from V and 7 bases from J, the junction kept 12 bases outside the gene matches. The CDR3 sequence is CATKKGQGAEQPQHF. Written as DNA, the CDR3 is TGTGCCACAAAAAAAGGACAGGGGGCAGAACAGCCCCAGCATTTT.